The 11 T cell receptor beta chains presented below share a single source sample, sequenced in a study of blood T cells in healthy people across ages. With a J-beta primer mix and a sample-barcoded 5' primer, a second PCR ran about 7 to 12 cycles. One entry per CDR3 protein, called by TCRdb with MiXCR from the 5' RACE reads. The top ten clones hold about 20% of a sample with about 970,000 distinct CDR3 sequences, roughly half of them seen once. The sequenced sample was blood. These receptor sequences come from a woman aged 60-75 years in good health.

This clonotype was detected a few times. This rearrangement joins TRBV10-3 to TRBJ2-3, with D unclear. V lost 3 bases and J lost 2, with 9 bases in between. CDR3 length: 14 residues. Germline loops: CDR1 ENHRY, CDR2 SYGVKD. The CDR3 region is CAISDSADTDTQYF. DNA for the CDR3: TGTGCCATCAGTGATTCCGCAGACACAGATACGCAGTATTTT.

This clonotype was seen a few times. The chain recombines TRBV3-1 with TRBJ2-1, with 9 positions matching TRBD2. Per germline, CDR1 LGHDT and CDR2 YNNKEL (reference sequence). The CDR3 runs 15 residues. V gave up 3 bases and J gave up 7 bases; unmatched junction bases: 7. The CDR3 region has the DNA TGTGCCAGCAGCCAGAGCGGGAGGTCCGGGAATGAGCAGTTCTTC. This translates into CASSQSGRSGNEQFF.

The chain employs TRBV4-3 and TRBJ2-5; 8 bases agree with TRBD2. Germline assignment: CDR1 LGHNA and CDR2 YSLEER. The trim removed 2 bases at V and 4 bases at J, leaving 9 bases unmatched. CDR3 length: 16 amino acids. CDR3 bases: TGCGCCAGCAGCCAAACTTCGACTAGCGAGGCAGAGACCCAGTACTTC. Translation gives CASSQTSTSEAETQYF.

The rearrangement joins TRBV28 to TRBJ2-7; tentative D call: TRBD1 (6 bases). The CDR3 spans 16 residues. Trimming took off 3 bases at V and 2 bases at J, with 17 bases between the two ends. CDR1 and CDR2 from the germline V gene are MDHEN and SYDVKM. The CDR3: CASSFSFRDTTYEQYF. The CDR3 coding sequence is TGTGCCAGCAGTTTTTCGTTCCGGGACACCACCTACGAGCAGTACTTC.

The chain carries TRBV20-1 and TRBJ2-1, with D tentatively TRBD2 (5 bases). The V end lost 8 bases, the J end lost 8 bases, and 22 bases lay between the germline ends. Germline V CDR1 and CDR2: DFQATT, SNEGSKA (reference sequence). CDR3 length equals 14 residues. CDR3 in amino acids: CSPQPISAAHEQFF. In DNA, the CDR3 is TGCAGTCCCCAACCGATCTCAGCGGCCCATGAGCAGTTCTTC.

About this clonotype: A read error may account for a junction end that differs from germline. This chain connects TRBV28 to TRBJ2-7; TRBD1 matches 8 bases. The CDR3 sequence is 16 residues long. The V gene's germline CDR1 is MDHEN and CDR2 SYDVKM. DNA of the CDR3: TGTGCCAGCAGTTTTATCTGGGACAGGAGCTCCTACAAGCAGTACTTC. Translated, it gives CASSFIWDRSSYKQYF.

Here the CDR3 reads CASSQDLAHSYNEQYF. CDR3 nucleotide sequence: TGCGCCAGCAGCCAAGATCTGGCTCACTCCTACAATGAGCAGTACTTC. V gene TRBV4-3 combines with J gene TRBJ2-7; no definite D call. The CDR3 is made up of 16 amino acids. Looked up from germline, CDR1 is LGHNA and CDR2 is YSLEER. Deletions cut 0 bases from V and 7 bases from J, with 19 bases between.

This chain uses TRBV14 with TRBJ2-2, with D uncertain. CDR3 length: 13 amino acids. From germline, CDR1 is SGHDN and CDR2 FVKESK. Trimming removed 0 bases at V and 6 bases at J, with 5 bases between. The chain's CDR3 is CASSQDWAGELFF. The CDR3 DNA reads TGTGCCAGCAGCCAAGATTGGGCCGGGGAGCTGTTTTTT. Full variable domain (outside the CDR3, taken from reference TRBV14 and TRBJ2-2): EAGVTQFPSHSVIEKGQTVTLRCDPISGHDNLYWYRRVMGKEIKFLLHFVKESKQDESGMPNNRFLAERTGGTYSTLKVQPAELEDSGVYFCASSQDWAGELFFGEGSRLTVL.

The chain couples TRBV29-1 to TRBJ2-7; TRBD1 or TRBD2 may be the D gene (5 bases each). The V gene lost 6 bases and the J gene lost 10 bases, with 22 bases spanning the gap. This CDR3 spans 13 amino acids. The germline gives CDR1 SQVTM, CDR2 ANQGSEA. The CDR3 DNA is TGCAGCGTGCAGGGACCCGGATTGGGGTTTCAGTACTTC. Residues: CSVQGPGLGFQYF.

This clonotype was picked up a small number of times. The V and J genes are TRBV29-1 and TRBJ2-2; TRBD2 agrees at 7 bases. The trim removed 4 bases at V and 7 bases at J, leaving 3 bases unmatched. CDR3 size: 12 residues. Germline CDR1 SQVTM, CDR2 ANQGSEA. The chain's CDR3 is CSVGDYIGELFF. In nucleotides, the CDR3 is TGCAGCGTTGGGGACTACATCGGGGAGCTGTTTTTT.

This clonotype appeared a single time. The chain employs TRBV28 and TRBJ2-1; D gene unclear. V was shortened by 4 bases and J by 7 bases, with 17 bases between the two germline ends. Germline CDR1 and CDR2: MDHEN and SYDVKM. This CDR3 spans 15 amino acids. The CDR3 sequence is CASSSLDSLPNEQFF. CDR3 in DNA: TGTGCCAGCAGTTCCTTGGATTCCCTACCGAATGAGCAGTTCTTC. The variable domain in full, completed from reference TRBV28 and TRBJ2-1, reads DVKVTQSSRYLVKRTGEKVFLECVQDMDHENMFWYRQDPGLGLRLIYFSYDVKMKEKGDIPEGYSVSREKKERFSLILESASTNQTSMYLCASSSLDSLPNEQFFGPGTRLTVL.